Presented here are 18 T cell receptor beta chains from one specimen sequenced in a study of blood T cells in healthy people across ages. Primers used in a second PCR of roughly 6 to 11 cycles were a sample-barcoded 5' primer and a J-beta primer mix. TCRdb used MiXCR to reprocess the 5' RACE reads, holding one entry per CDR3 protein. This table has over 1,300,000 distinct CDR3 sequences, roughly 64% appearing once. Material: blood. These receptors originate from a man aged 18 to 30 in good health.

The chain has TRBV25-1 and TRBJ1-3; weak D call: TRBD1 (5 bases). V dropped 3 bases and J dropped 3 bases, with 15 bases sitting between them. Germline V CDR1 and CDR2: MGHDK, SYGVNS. There are 16 residues in the CDR3. This CDR3 reads CASSDGDDSVGNTIYF. CDR3 in DNA: TGTGCCAGCAGTGACGGTGATGACAGTGTTGGAAACACCATATATTTT. Full variable domain (outside the CDR3, taken from reference TRBV25-1 and TRBJ1-3): EADIYQTPRYLVIGTGKKITLECSQTMGHDKMYWYQQDPGMELHLIHYSYGVNSTEKGDLSSESTVSRIRTEHFPLTLESARPSHTSQYLCASSDGDDSVGNTIYFGEGSWLTVV.

This clonotype has a handful of counts. V gene TRBV10-3 combines with J gene TRBJ2-3; D gene uncertain. This CDR3 is 14 amino acids long. Per germline, CDR1 ENHRY and CDR2 SYGVKD. The V gene lost 2 bases and the J gene lost 6 bases, with 12 bases spanning the gap. In nucleotides, the CDR3 is TGTGCCATCAGTGAGGCGAGGTCCGGGGATACGCAGTATTTT. It codes for CAISEARSGDTQYF.

The chain employs TRBV24-1 and TRBJ2-3, with D possibly TRBD1 on 7 matching bases. Germline CDR1 is KGHDR and CDR2 is SFDVKD. The CDR3 has 13 amino acids. Trimming stripped 11 bases from V and 5 bases from J, with 16 bases between. CDR3 coding DNA: TGTGCCATCCAGGGGGGCATATTAGATACGCAGTATTTT. This encodes CAIQGGILDTQYF.

The J gene is TRBJ2-7, the V gene TRBV27, with 8 positions matching TRBD1. This CDR3 is built from 17 residues. The germline CDR1 and CDR2 sequences are MNHEY and SMNVEV (reference sequence). Losses at the gene ends were 6 bases for V and 3 bases for J; bases not matched to a gene: 16. Here the CDR3 reads CASSPNQGAPGNYEQYF. For the CDR3, the DNA is TGTGCCAGCAGCCCTAACCAGGGGGCGCCCGGGAACTACGAGCAGTACTTC.

Points on this clonotype: Just one base apart from a much larger clone, this may be a read error. The chain is built from TRBV6-6 and TRBJ2-1; no firm D call. The closer fit of TRBJ2-7 to the DNA end suggests the J call may be wrong. The CDR3 runs to 16 residues. Germline V gives CDR1 MNHNY, CDR2 SVGAGI (reference sequence). The CDR3 is CASSIEDWSSYNEQYF. The CDR3 DNA sequence: TGTGCCAGCAGTATAGAAGACTGGAGCTCCTACAATGAGCAGTACTTC.

This sequence joins TRBV20-1 and TRBJ1-1; D is unclear. The V gene lost 2 bases and the J gene lost 0 bases, with 4 bases spanning the gap. Germline values: CDR1 DFQATT, CDR2 SNEGSKA (reference sequence). The CDR3 runs to 12 residues. The CDR3 DNA is TGCAGTGCTAGATTCATGAACACTGAAGCTTTCTTT. This translates into CSARFMNTEAFF.

This sequence joins TRBV28 and TRBJ1-4; D is uncertain. The length of the CDR3 is 14 residues. Germline V CDR1 and CDR2: MDHEN, SYDVKM. V lost 3 bases and J lost 4, with 9 bases in between. The chain's CDR3 is CASSLIRNNEKLFF. DNA of the CDR3: TGTGCCAGCAGTTTGATACGGAATAATGAAAAACTGTTTTTT.

This rearrangement joins TRBV7-2 to TRBJ2-1; 11 positions agree with TRBD2. The J segment lost 4 bases and the V segment lost 2 bases, leaving 1 base of the junction unmatched. CDR1 is SGHTA, CDR2 FQGNSA, per germline. The CDR3 spans 15 residues. Here the CDR3 DNA reads TGTGCCAGCAGCTTACCTAGCGGGAGGTACAATGAGCAGTTCTTC. Protein sequence: CASSLPSGRYNEQFF.

This clonotype turned up a few times. The chain employs TRBV4-1 and TRBJ2-7, with D tentatively TRBD1 (6 bases). The CDR3 spans 17 residues. Trimming cost V 0 bases and J 4 bases, with 19 bases left between them. Germline CDR1 MGHRA, CDR2 YSYEKL. CDR3 DNA: TGCGCCAGCAGCCAAGAGCCTCTTGACAGGACACTTTACGAGCAGTACTTC. Its translation is CASSQEPLDRTLYEQYF.

This clonotype has just a few counts. The rearrangement joins TRBV5-1 to TRBJ2-5, with a possible D match to TRBD2 (5 bases). This CDR3 contains 15 residues. Germline V CDR1 and CDR2: SGHRS, YFSETQ. V lost 4 bases to trimming and J lost 5 bases, with 18 bases between them. The CDR3 nucleotides are TGCGCCAGCAGCCCGATGCCCGGACTCGGGGAGACCCAGTACTTC. This codes for CASSPMPGLGETQYF.

This clonotype was found a few times. DNA of the CDR3: TGCGCCAGCAGCCAGGAATTCAGGGTTCCCTACTACGAGCAGTACTTC. Its protein product is CASSQEFRVPYYEQYF. The chain combines TRBV4-3 with TRBJ2-7, with a weak D call TRBD1 (5 bases). There are 16 residues in the CDR3. V gave up 3 bases and J gave up 3 bases, with 18 bases separating them. Germline V gene data show CDR1 as LGHNA and CDR2 as YSLEER.

Turning to this clonotype: A much larger clone differs by one base, so this may be a read error. The rearrangement joins TRBV27 to TRBJ2-3; D gene unclear. Germline CDR1 reads MNHEY; CDR2 reads SMNVEV (reference sequence). Trimming cost V 6 bases and J 2 bases, with 9 bases left between them. The CDR3 totals 13 residues. The CDR3: CASSHVPTDTQYF. The DNA of the CDR3 is TGTGCCAGCAGCCATGTCCCCACAGATACGCAGTATTTT.

This rearrangement joins TRBV28 to TRBJ2-7; D not certain. The length of the CDR3 is 15 residues. The V gene lost 1 base and the J gene lost 3 bases, with 13 bases spanning the gap. CDR1 MDHEN and CDR2 SYDVKM come from the germline V gene. The CDR3 DNA follows: TGTGCCAGCAGTTTATTCCAAGACCGGAGCTACGAGCAGTACTTC. Translation gives CASSLFQDRSYEQYF.

The V call is TRBV18, the J call TRBJ2-7; 8 nucleotides line up with TRBD1. Trimming cost V 3 bases and J 9 bases; bases outside gene matches: 10. CDR1 is KGHSH, CDR2 LQKENI, per germline. The CDR3 is 14 residues long. This CDR3 reads CASSPQGATTPQYF. For the CDR3, the DNA is TGTGCCAGCTCACCCCAGGGGGCCACCACTCCGCAGTACTTC.

This clonotype was seen more than once but under ten times. The genes are TRBV27 and TRBJ2-1, with TRBD1 matching over 9 bases. CDR3 size: 17 residues. V shed 4 bases, J shed 1 base, and the junction held 8 bases outside the gene matches. From germline, CDR1 is MNHEY and CDR2 SMNVEV (reference sequence). In nucleotides, the CDR3 is TGTGCCAGCAGTTCCGGGACAGGGTACGTATCCTACAATGAGCAGTTCTTC. This translates into CASSSGTGYVSYNEQFF.

The CDR3 sequence: CASSLRDGGGYGYTF. Written as DNA, the CDR3 is TGTGCCAGCAGTCTCCGGGACGGCGGGGGCTATGGCTACACCTTC. The V and J genes are TRBV6-4 and TRBJ1-2; D is perhaps TRBD1 (5 bases). V gave up 5 bases and J gave up 4 bases, with 17 bases separating them. Germline values: CDR1 MRHNA, CDR2 SNTAGT. This CDR3 comprises 15 residues.

The J gene is TRBJ2-7, the V gene TRBV29-1; 7 bases match TRBD1. CDR1 SQVTM and CDR2 ANQGSEA come from the germline V gene. J lost 3 bases, V lost 6 bases, and 8 bases had no gene match. The CDR3 sequence is 13 residues long. The CDR3 reads CSVPGQSFYEQYF. CDR3 coding DNA: TGCAGCGTACCGGGACAGAGCTTCTACGAGCAGTACTTC.

This rearrangement joins TRBV7-6 to TRBJ1-2; no firm D call. V lost 5 bases and J lost 0, with 10 bases in between. The CDR3 has 14 amino acids. CDR1 is SGHVS and CDR2 is FNYEAQ in the germline V gene. The CDR3 region is CASSEGSTNYGYTF. The DNA of the CDR3 is TGTGCCAGCAGCGAAGGTTCTACTAACTATGGCTACACCTTC.